Below, 31 T cell receptor beta chains from the same sample are listed, as sequenced in a study of control samples from healthy donors and cancer patients. Assay used: immunoSEQ multiplex PCR; TCRdb lists only in-frame clones, some missing. The sample contains around 90,000 clones, around nine tenths of which appear only once. The sequencing input was blood. The receptors here all came from a man aged 25-45 years in good health.

The genes are TRBV18 and TRBJ2-3; 7 bases fit TRBD2. CDR3 size: 17 residues. CDR1 is KGHSH and CDR2 is LQKENI in the germline V gene. V lost 1 base and J lost 2; bases outside the gene matches: 9. CDR3 DNA: TGTGCCAGCTCACCACGAAGGGCTAGCGGCAACACAGATACGCAGTATTTT. This encodes CASSPRRASGNTDTQYF.

This sequence joins TRBV29-1 and TRBJ2-5, with D perhaps matching TRBD1 (5 bases). Germline V gene lookup returns CDR1 SQVTM and CDR2 ANQGSEA. The CDR3 contains 13 residues. The V gene lost 3 bases and the J gene lost 5 bases, with 13 bases spanning the gap. The CDR3, as DNA: TGCAGCGTTGAGGGCAGGGCAATGGAGACCCAGTACTTC. Its translation is CSVEGRAMETQYF.

V and J are TRBV5-1 and TRBJ2-1, with 12 bases identical to TRBD2. The CDR3 runs 20 residues. Germline-derived CDR1 and CDR2 are SGHRS and YFSETQ. The J segment lost 0 bases and the V segment lost 0 bases, leaving 10 bases of the junction unmatched. Written as DNA, the CDR3 is TGCGCCAGCAGCTTGGCCGTCCTAGCGGGGGGGCTTAGCTCCTACAATGAGCAGTTCTTC. This gives the protein CASSLAVLAGGLSSYNEQFF.

As DNA, the CDR3 is TGTGCCAGCAGCGGGACAGGGGAAGGGGGCTATGGCTACACCTTC. Its translation: CASSGTGEGGYGYTF. V is TRBV5-6 and J is TRBJ1-2; 10 positions match TRBD1. The CDR3 extends over 15 amino acids. CDR1 is SGHDT and CDR2 is YYEEEE in the germline V gene. With V trimmed by 4 bases and J by 4 bases, 7 bases remained unmatched.

CDR3 residues: CASSFDREIQPQHF. As DNA, the CDR3 is TGTGCCAGCAGCTTCGACAGGGAGATTCAGCCCCAGCATTTT. The chain combines TRBV7-2 with TRBJ1-5; TRBD1 aligns across 7 bases. Trimming took 3 bases from V and 6 from J; bases not matched to a gene: 5. The germline CDR1 and CDR2 sequences are SGHTA and FQGNSA. The CDR3 consists of 14 residues. Full variable domain (rest looked up from reference TRBV7-2 and TRBJ1-5): GAGVSQSPSNKVTEKGKDVELRCDPISGHTALYWYRQSLGQGLEFLIYFQGNSAPDKSGLPSDRFSAERTGGSVSTLTIQRTQQEDSAVYLCASSFDREIQPQHFGDGTRLSIL.

This clone occurred once. The chain uses TRBV3-1 (or the pseudogene TRBV3-2) and TRBJ1-4; the match to TRBD1 covers 11 bases. Losses at the gene ends were 2 bases for V and 13 bases for J; bases not matched to a gene: 3. CDR1 and CDR2 from the germline V gene are LGHDT and YNNKEL (reference sequence). The CDR3 sequence is 13 residues long. CDR3 coding DNA: TGTGCCAGCAGCCAAAGAGGACAGGGGGCACTGTTTTTT. Its protein is CASSQRGQGALFF.

This clone was seen just once. CDR3 protein: CASSQGGSGELFF. The CDR3 coding sequence is TGTGCCAGCAGCCAAGGGGGATCCGGGGAGCTGTTTTTT. V is TRBV5-6 and J is TRBJ2-2; tentative D call: TRBD1 (6 bases). The germline gives CDR1 SGHDT, CDR2 YYEEEE. Trimming cost V 4 bases and J 6 bases, with 10 bases left between them. This CDR3 comprises 13 residues.

The DNA of the CDR3 is TGTGCCAGCAGCTTGGGGCCGGGGCCTAGCAATCAGCCCCAGCATTTT. Protein product: CASSLGPGPSNQPQHF. This chain joins TRBV5-4 and TRBJ1-5; D is perhaps TRBD1 (5 bases). CDR3 length: 16 amino acids. V shed 0 bases and J shed 0 bases, with 10 bases lying between them. CDR1 SGHNT and CDR2 YYREEE come from the germline V gene (reference sequence).

This chain joins TRBV9 and TRBJ1-6; TRBD1 aligns across 7 bases. Losses at the gene ends were 0 bases for V and 4 bases for J; bases not matched to a gene: 1. CDR1 SGDLS and CDR2 YYNGEE come from the germline V gene. This CDR3 is 15 amino acids long. Here the CDR3 DNA reads TGTGCCAGCAGCGTAGAGGGGGCATATAATTCACCCCTCCACTTT. Protein: CASSVEGAYNSPLHF. Looking up the rest from reference TRBV9 and TRBJ1-6 gives the full variable domain: DSGVTQTPKHLITATGQRVTLRCSPRSGDLSVYWYQQSLDQGLQFLIQYYNGEERAKGNILERFSAQQFPDLHSELNLSSLELGDSALYFCASSVEGAYNSPLHFGNGTRLTVT.

For the CDR3, the DNA is TGTGCCTCATCACAAGGGGGCAACTCCTACAATGAGCAGTTCTTC. It translates to CASSQGGNSYNEQFF. The gene calls are TRBV10-3 and TRBJ2-1, with 7 bases fitting TRBD1. This CDR3 has 15 residues. The germline V gene has CDR1 ENHRY and CDR2 SYGVKD. Unmatched junction bases numbered 10, after V lost 11 bases and J lost 0 bases.

The chain couples TRBV4-1 to TRBJ2-1; maybe TRBD2 (6 bases). Trimming left V 2 bases short and J 3 bases short, with 20 bases between. The CDR3 extends over 18 amino acids. Germline CDR1 reads MGHRA; CDR2 reads YSYEKL. CDR3 sequence: CASSQKALGLEDYNEQFF. The CDR3 nucleotides read TGCGCCAGCAGCCAAAAGGCTCTGGGACTCGAGGACTACAATGAGCAGTTCTTC.

V usage is TRBV10-3 and J usage is TRBJ1-2, with D hard to call. There are 13 residues in the CDR3. Germline CDR1 reads ENHRY; CDR2 reads SYGVKD. The V end was cut by 4 bases, the J end by 4 bases, with 10 bases between. The CDR3 reads CAISGVPTYGYTF. DNA of the CDR3: TGTGCCATCAGTGGCGTTCCAACCTATGGCTACACCTTC.

The gene calls are TRBV3-1 (or the pseudogene TRBV3-2) and TRBJ2-7, with unresolved D. The CDR3 length is 11 residues. The germline V and J ends were trimmed by 1 base and 6 bases, with 4 bases remaining between them. Germline CDR1 reads LGHDT; CDR2 reads YNNKEL (reference sequence). CDR3 DNA sequence: TGTGCCAGCAGCCAAGGGGGCGAGCAGTACTTC. Translating it yields CASSQGGEQYF.

The chain is built from TRBV19 and TRBJ1-5, with 7 bases identical to TRBD1. With 11 bases clipped from V and 2 bases from J, the junction kept 6 bases outside the gene matches. This CDR3 is built from 13 residues. Per the germline V gene, CDR1 is LNHDA and CDR2 is SQIVND (reference sequence). The CDR3 nucleotides read TGTGCCTCAGGGCAGGGGGGCAATCAGCCCCAGCATTTT. This codes for CASGQGGNQPQHF. The variable domain in full, completed from reference TRBV19 and TRBJ1-5, reads DGGITQSPKYLFRKEGQNVTLSCEQNLNHDAMYWYRQDPGQGLRLIYYSQIVNDFQKGDIAEGYSVSREKKESFPLTVTSAQKNPTAFYLCASGQGGNQPQHFGDGTRLSIL.

The chain has TRBV2 and TRBJ2-1, with D unresolved. V dropped 5 bases and J dropped 2 bases, with 4 bases sitting between them. The CDR3 loop spans 12 amino acids. Germline values: CDR1 SNHLY, CDR2 FYNNEI. CDR3 in amino acids: CASSYPYNEQFF. CDR3 coding DNA: TGTGCCAGCAGTTACCCCTACAATGAGCAGTTCTTC. The whole variable domain, remainder taken from reference TRBV2 and TRBJ2-1, is EPEVTQTPSHQVTQMGQEVILRCVPISNHLYFYWYRQILGQKVEFLVSFYNNEISEKSEIFDDQFSVERPDGSNFTLKIRSTKLEDSAMYFCASSYPYNEQFFGPGTRLTVL.

This clone turned up a few times. The chain is built from TRBV7-6 and TRBJ2-3; 8 bases agree with TRBD1. V dropped 1 base and J dropped 1; count of bases not matched to a gene: 10. There are 18 residues in the CDR3. Germline CDR1 SGHVS, CDR2 FNYEAQ. The CDR3 sequence: CASSLEDIMTGGTDTQYF. Written as DNA, the CDR3 is TGTGCCAGCAGCTTAGAGGACATCATGACAGGGGGCACAGATACGCAGTATTTT.

This clone came up a few times. V usage is TRBV7-7 and J usage is TRBJ2-5; D may be TRBD1 or TRBD2 (5 bases each). Trimming took off 5 bases at V and 0 bases at J, with 16 bases between the two ends. CDR3 length: 16 residues. CDR1 SSHAT and CDR2 FNYEAQ come from the germline V gene (reference sequence). CDR3 sequence reads: CASSPPPGPDQETQYF. The CDR3 DNA reads TGTGCCAGCAGCCCCCCCCCGGGGCCCGACCAAGAGACCCAGTACTTC.

This chain joins TRBV12-3 or TRBV12-4 and TRBJ1-1; 10 nucleotides match TRBD1. The CDR3 sequence is 13 residues long. After removal of 5 bases from V and 7 bases from J, the junction contained 4 bases not matched to a gene. CDR3 amino acids: CASSLGTGVEAFF. The CDR3 DNA is TGTGCCAGCAGTCTCGGGACAGGGGTTGAAGCTTTCTTT.

V gene TRBV7-6 combines with J gene TRBJ2-2, with D perhaps TRBD1 (5 bases). Germline V lookup: CDR1 SGHVS, CDR2 FNYEAQ. The CDR3 has 14 amino acids. Trimming took off 10 bases at V and 4 bases at J, with 16 bases between the two ends. CDR3 nucleotide sequence: TGTGCCACCGAGGCACAGGAACTCACCGGGGAGCTGTTTTTT. This sequence encodes CATEAQELTGELFF.

V gene TRBV7-9 combines with J gene TRBJ2-2; 7 bases agree with TRBD1. The CDR3 is 15 residues long. Germline V gene sequence: CDR1 SEHNR, CDR2 FQNEAQ (reference sequence). V dropped 4 bases and J dropped 8; count of bases not matched to a gene: 10. CDR3 protein: CASSSRQGREGELFF. CDR3 nucleotide sequence: TGTGCCAGCAGCTCACGACAGGGCAGGGAAGGGGAGCTGTTTTTT.

V and J are TRBV12-3 or TRBV12-4 and TRBJ1-4; D gene uncertain. Trimming shortened V by 7 bases and J by 8 bases, and 11 bases separated the two germline ends. The CDR3 has 12 amino acids. The CDR3 is CASKIRQEKLFF. DNA for the CDR3: TGTGCCAGCAAGATAAGGCAAGAAAAACTGTTTTTT.

This sequence joins TRBV15 and TRBJ1-3; D not certain. From germline, CDR1 is LNHNV and CDR2 YYDKDF (reference sequence). The CDR3 is made up of 15 amino acids. V was cut by 0 bases and J by 4 bases, with 10 bases left in between. CDR3 sequence: CATSRDRHTGNTIYF. As DNA, the CDR3 is TGTGCCACCAGCAGAGATAGGCATACAGGAAACACCATATATTTT.

The V call is TRBV6-6, the J call TRBJ1-4, with no clear D. From germline, CDR1 is MNHNY and CDR2 SVGAGI (reference sequence). V lost 2 bases, J lost 5 bases, and 9 bases lay in between. The CDR3 spans 14 residues. DNA of the CDR3: TGTGCCAGCAGTTACGGGCTGAAGAATGAAAAACTGTTTTTT. This gives the protein CASSYGLKNEKLFF.

CDR3 coding DNA: TGTGCCACCAGCAGAGGGACTAAAGCTAGCACAGATACGCAGTATTTT. Protein sequence: CATSRGTKASTDTQYF. The genes are TRBV15 and TRBJ2-3; D is possibly TRBD2 (6 bases). Trimming shortened V by 1 base and J by 0 bases, and 11 bases separated the two germline ends. Germline V gene sequence: CDR1 LNHNV, CDR2 YYDKDF (reference sequence). This CDR3 comprises 16 residues. The variable domain in full, with the rest retrieved from reference TRBV15 and TRBJ2-3, is DAMVIQNPRYQVTQFGKPVTLSCSQTLNHNVMYWYQQKSSQAPKLLFHYYDKDFNNEADTPDNFQSRRPNTSFCFLDIRSPGLGDTAMYLCATSRGTKASTDTQYFGPGTRLTVL.

The chain has TRBV27 and TRBJ1-2; TRBD1 might be the D (6 bases). The CDR3 has 14 amino acids. Germline assignment: CDR1 MNHEY and CDR2 SMNVEV (reference sequence). The V and J ends lost 1 base and 4 bases respectively, with 10 bases between them. CDR3 nucleotides: TGTGCCAGCAGTTTATATGGGGGGCTCTATGGCTACACCTTC. Its translation: CASSLYGGLYGYTF.

V and J are TRBV5-6 and TRBJ1-4, with D tentatively TRBD1 (5 bases). The CDR3 runs 16 residues. Deletions cut 2 bases from V and 6 bases from J, with 17 bases between. Germline V lookup: CDR1 SGHDT, CDR2 YYEEEE. The CDR3 DNA is TGTGCCAGCAGCTTCGACCCTGGGGCAGGGCATGAAAAACTGTTTTTT. Translation: CASSFDPGAGHEKLFF. The full variable domain, in which reference TRBV5-6 and TRBJ1-4 provide the parts outside the CDR3, is DAGVTQSPTHLIKTRGQQVTLRCSPKSGHDTVSWYQQALGQGPQFIFQYYEEEERQRGNFPDRFSGHQFPNYSSELNVNALLLGDSALYLCASSFDPGAGHEKLFFGSGTQLSVL.

The chain recombines TRBV7-9 with TRBJ2-4; 7 bases match TRBD2. J was trimmed by 8 bases and V by 3 bases; bases with no gene match: 7. Germline V gene sequence: CDR1 SEHNR, CDR2 FQNEAQ (reference sequence). The CDR3 spans 14 residues. The CDR3 coding sequence is TGTGCCAGCAGCTTGACTTCTCGGGGGGACATTCAGTACTTC. Protein sequence: CASSLTSRGDIQYF. Together with reference TRBV7-9 and TRBJ2-4, the CDR3 gives the full variable domain: DTGVSQNPRHKITKRGQNVTFRCDPISEHNRLYWYRQTLGQGPEFLTYFQNEAQLEKSRLLSDRFSAERPKGSFSTLEIQRTEQGDSAMYLCASSLTSRGDIQYFGAGTRLSVL.

The chain combines TRBV7-9 with TRBJ2-5; no clear D gene. The V end was cut by 2 bases, the J end by 2 bases, with 12 bases between. This CDR3 has 15 residues. Germline V gene data show CDR1 as SEHNR and CDR2 as FQNEAQ (reference sequence). The CDR3 loop is CASSLLGTEQETQYF. In DNA form, the CDR3 reads TGTGCCAGCAGCTTACTAGGAACAGAACAAGAGACCCAGTACTTC.

The V gene is TRBV18, the J gene TRBJ2-6; D gene ambiguous. Germline V gene sequence: CDR1 KGHSH, CDR2 LQKENI. V lost 0 bases and J lost 0, with 3 bases in between. The CDR3 covers 15 residues. CDR3 residues: CASSPPASGANVLTF. The CDR3, as DNA: TGTGCCAGCTCACCACCGGCCTCTGGGGCCAACGTCCTGACTTTC.

The V call is TRBV29-1, the J call TRBJ1-1, with D hard to call. The V gene lost 4 bases and the J gene lost 2 bases, with 2 bases spanning the gap. Germline values: CDR1 SQVTM, CDR2 ANQGSEA. The CDR3 has 10 amino acids. The CDR3, as DNA: TGCAGCGTTGTAAACACTGAAGCTTTCTTT. It is translated as CSVVNTEAFF.

The count of this clone is one. This rearrangement joins TRBV5-6 to TRBJ1-2; 8 bases fit TRBD1. Germline V gives CDR1 SGHDT, CDR2 YYEEEE. The V gene end was trimmed by 3 bases and the J gene end by 14 bases; junction bases not matched to a gene: 9. CDR3 length equals 12 residues. The CDR3 nucleotides read TGTGCCAGCAGCTACAGTTCCAGGGGGCTAACCTTC. Translation gives CASSYSSRGLTF.